Listed here are 30 T cell receptor beta chains from one sample, sequenced in a study of beta chain features in type 1 diabetes. Expressed TCRB transcripts were sequenced because the entire RNA isolate underwent reverse transcription. Clones were sequenced by immunoSEQ multiplex PCR, and TCRdb holds only the in-frame ones, with some missing. In the table there are about 900,000 clones, 17% of which are singletons. The sample taken for sequencing was naive CD4+ T cells from blood. The receptors were sampled from a woman aged 18-35 years in good health.

Only a few counts were recorded for this clone. This rearrangement joins TRBV7-9 to TRBJ2-7; possibly TRBD1 for D (7 bases). Trimming cost V 3 bases and J 3 bases, with 15 bases left between them. Germline V CDR1 and CDR2: SEHNR, FQNEAQ (reference sequence). The CDR3 spans 15 residues. DNA of the CDR3: TGTGCCAGCAGCTTCGGAGGGACAGTTCTCTACGAGCAGTACTTC. Amino acid sequence: CASSFGGTVLYEQYF. The full variable domain, rest sourced from reference TRBV7-9 and TRBJ2-7, is DTGVSQNPRHKITKRGQNVTFRCDPISEHNRLYWYRQTLGQGPEFLTYFQNEAQLEKSRLLSDRFSAERPKGSFSTLEIQRTEQGDSAMYLCASSFGGTVLYEQYFGPGTRLTVT.

This clone occurred a few times. The rearrangement joins TRBV2 to TRBJ1-1; 8 bases align to TRBD1. The ends lost 6 bases at V and 10 bases at J; junction bases unmatched: 7. The germline CDR1 and CDR2 sequences are SNHLY and FYNNEI. The CDR3 is 12 residues long. This chain's CDR3 is CASRTGQGGAFF. For the CDR3, the DNA is TGTGCCAGCAGGACAGGACAGGGAGGAGCTTTCTTT.

This clone was detected only a few times. This chain joins TRBV18 and TRBJ2-2; D is undetermined. The CDR3 spans 16 residues. V shed 1 base and J shed 0 bases, with 9 bases lying between them. The germline CDR1 and CDR2 sequences are KGHSH and LQKENI. CDR3 nucleotides: TGTGCCAGCTCACCACTGTCTACAGCGAACACCGGGGAGCTGTTTTTT. Translating gives CASSPLSTANTGELFF.

This clone turned up a few times. The rearrangement uses TRBV5-6 and TRBJ2-7; no firm D call. Trimming removed 4 bases at V and 11 bases at J, with 13 bases between. CDR3 length: 11 residues. Germline assignment: CDR1 SGHDT and CDR2 YYEEEE. This CDR3 reads CASSVGPQKYF. Written as DNA, the CDR3 is TGTGCCAGCAGCGTTGGCCCACAAAAGTACTTC.

This rearrangement joins TRBV27 to TRBJ1-5; D not certain. Germline V gene lookup returns CDR1 MNHEY and CDR2 SMNVEV (reference sequence). The V gene lost 3 bases and the J gene lost 5 bases, with 11 bases spanning the gap. The CDR3 totals 14 residues. In DNA, the CDR3 is TGTGCCAGCAGTTTCGGCGGAATCCATCAGCCCCAGCATTTT. Amino acid sequence: CASSFGGIHQPQHF.

The chain uses TRBV6-5 and TRBJ1-2; no definite D call. The CDR3 runs to 13 residues. The germline CDR1 and CDR2 sequences are MNHEY and SVGAGI. Trimming shortened V by 5 bases and J by 4 bases, and 11 bases separated the two germline ends. DNA of the CDR3: TGTGCCAGCAGTCCCCGGGAAAGCTATGGCTACACCTTC. Translation: CASSPRESYGYTF.

The gene calls are TRBV4-2 and TRBJ1-2; D unresolved. Germline V gene data show CDR1 as LGHNA and CDR2 as YNFKEQ. The length of the CDR3 is 15 residues. Trimming pared 3 bases from V and 2 bases from J, leaving 13 bases between. The DNA of the CDR3 is TGTGCCAGCAGCCAGGCCGGGAAATTAAACTATGGCTACACCTTC. Amino acids: CASSQAGKLNYGYTF.

There are a few counts of this clone. The chain has TRBV14 and TRBJ2-2, with D perhaps being TRBD1 or TRBD2 (6 bases each). The V gene lost 5 bases and the J gene lost 4 bases, with 11 bases spanning the gap. This CDR3 is 14 amino acids long. Germline V CDR1 and CDR2: SGHDN, FVKESK. This CDR3 reads CASSKQGGTGELFF. CDR3 nucleotides: TGTGCCAGCAGCAAACAGGGAGGCACCGGGGAGCTGTTTTTT. Full variable domain (missing parts from reference TRBV14 and TRBJ2-2): EAGVTQFPSHSVIEKGQTVTLRCDPISGHDNLYWYRRVMGKEIKFLLHFVKESKQDESGMPNNRFLAERTGGTYSTLKVQPAELEDSGVYFCASSKQGGTGELFFGEGSRLTVL.

This clone occurred a few times. J is TRBJ1-1 and V is TRBV7-9; a weak D match, TRBD1 (6 bases). Germline CDR1 is SEHNR and CDR2 is FQNEAQ (reference sequence). V lost 5 bases and J 1 base, leaving 11 bases between the germline ends. This CDR3 has 14 residues. The CDR3 sequence: CASSLGHENTEAFF. As DNA, the CDR3 is TGTGCCAGCAGCCTGGGACACGAGAACACTGAAGCTTTCTTT.

A remark on this clone: The sample has other DNA sequences that encode this CDR3 too. The chain carries TRBV2 and TRBJ1-5, with D uncertain. The V end lost 4 bases, the J end lost 6 bases, and 4 bases lay between the germline ends. Germline V lookup: CDR1 SNHLY, CDR2 FYNNEI. This CDR3 is built from 11 residues. Here the CDR3 DNA reads TGTGCCAGCAGTGTCGGTCAGCCCCAGCATTTT. Translating gives CASSVGQPQHF.

This clone was counted only a few times. The chain employs TRBV18 and TRBJ1-2; D is perhaps TRBD1 (5 bases). Trimming removed 3 bases from V and 8 bases from J, with 16 bases in between. Germline V lookup: CDR1 KGHSH, CDR2 LQKENI. This CDR3 spans 14 amino acids. CDR3 region: CASSPGALRDGYTF. CDR3 coding DNA: TGTGCCAGCTCACCTGGGGCCCTGAGGGACGGCTACACCTTC.

This clone was found a few times. The J gene is TRBJ1-2, the V gene TRBV2; D gene unclear. The CDR3 contains 14 residues. Germline CDR1 reads SNHLY; CDR2 reads FYNNEI. Trimming took off 7 bases at V and 2 bases at J, with 14 bases between the two ends. The CDR3, as DNA: TGTGCCAGCAAAGATGTTGTCGGAAACTATGGCTACACCTTC. It translates to CASKDVVGNYGYTF. The full variable domain, rest sourced from reference TRBV2 and TRBJ1-2, is EPEVTQTPSHQVTQMGQEVILRCVPISNHLYFYWYRQILGQKVEFLVSFYNNEISEKSEIFDDQFSVERPDGSNFTLKIRSTKLEDSAMYFCASKDVVGNYGYTFGSGTRLTVV.

This chain connects TRBV5-1 to TRBJ2-7; 8 bases are shared with TRBD1. Germline assignment: CDR1 SGHRS and CDR2 YFSETQ. After removal of 0 bases from V and 6 bases from J, the junction contained 8 bases not matched to a gene. The CDR3 totals 15 residues. The CDR3 bases are TGCGCCAGCAGCTTGGGACAGGGGAAACTGGTCGAGCAGTACTTC. Translating gives CASSLGQGKLVEQYF.

The V and J genes are TRBV7-3 and TRBJ2-2; possibly TRBD1 for D (6 bases). Germline lookup yields CDR1 SGHTA and CDR2 FQGTGA. This CDR3 is built from 14 residues. V dropped 6 bases and J dropped 2 bases, with 10 bases sitting between them. The CDR3, as DNA: TGTGCCAGCAGGAAGACAGGAAACACCGGGGAGCTGTTTTTT. Protein: CASRKTGNTGELFF. The complete variable domain, with remaining parts taken from reference TRBV7-3 and TRBJ2-2, reads GAGVSQTPSNKVTEKGKYVELRCDPISGHTALYWYRQSLGQGPEFLIYFQGTGAADDSGLPNDRFFAVRPEGSVSTLKIQRTERGDSAVYLCASRKTGNTGELFFGEGSRLTVL.

This clone has just a few counts. This rearrangement joins TRBV16 to TRBJ1-5; possibly TRBD1 for D (5 bases). The CDR3 has 17 amino acids. CDR1 and CDR2 (germline): KGHSY, FQNENV. V lost 0 bases and J 1 base, leaving 13 bases between the germline ends. The CDR3 DNA is TGTGCCAGCAGCCAATCAGTTTGGGGGAGCAGCAATCAGCCCCAGCATTTT. Translation: CASSQSVWGSSNQPQHF.

On this clone: One end of the junction does not line up with germline, which may come from a read error. The same CDR3 arises from other DNA sequences in this sample as well. The gene calls are TRBV29-1 and TRBJ2-2; 7 positions match TRBD1. This CDR3 spans 14 amino acids. CDR1 SQVTM and CDR2 ANQGSEA come from the germline V gene. CDR3: CSVRRQGNTGELFF. CDR3 in DNA: TGCAGCGTCCGAAGACAGGGAAACACCGGGGAGCTTTTTTTT.

The chain recombines TRBV28 with TRBJ2-1; 7 bases agree with TRBD2. Germline CDR1 MDHEN, CDR2 SYDVKM. Losses at the gene ends were 6 bases for V and 3 bases for J; bases not matched to a gene: 2. CDR3 length equals 13 residues. This CDR3 reads CASSGGSYNEQFF. Written as DNA, the CDR3 is TGTGCCAGCAGCGGCGGGAGCTACAATGAGCAGTTCTTC. Full variable domain (outside the CDR3, taken from reference TRBV28 and TRBJ2-1): DVKVTQSSRYLVKRTGEKVFLECVQDMDHENMFWYRQDPGLGLRLIYFSYDVKMKEKGDIPEGYSVSREKKERFSLILESASTNQTSMYLCASSGGSYNEQFFGPGTRLTVL.

J is TRBJ1-3 and V is TRBV11-2, with D possibly TRBD1 on 6 matching bases. Trimming pared 5 bases from V and 6 bases from J, leaving 14 bases between. The CDR3 runs to 14 residues. The germline V gene encodes CDR1 SGHAT and CDR2 FQNNGV. CDR3 in amino acids: CASSLTGIENTIYF. In nucleotides, the CDR3 is TGTGCCAGCAGCCTCACAGGGATCGAAAACACCATATATTTT.

The chain carries TRBV18 and TRBJ2-7; D gene uncertain. The V end lost 2 bases, the J end lost 0 bases, and 11 bases lay between the germline ends. Germline CDR1 is KGHSH and CDR2 is LQKENI. The CDR3 extends over 15 amino acids. In DNA, the CDR3 is TGTGCCAGCTCACCAGCTACTCTTTACTCCTACGAGCAGTACTTC. The encoded protein is CASSPATLYSYEQYF.

The chain joins TRBV29-1 to TRBJ2-3; tentatively, D is TRBD2 (5 bases). This CDR3 is 12 amino acids long. In germline, CDR1 is SQVTM, CDR2 ANQGSEA. V lost 6 bases and J 2 bases, leaving 9 bases between the germline ends. The CDR3 coding sequence is TGCAGCGTCGGCGGGCTCACAGATACGCAGTATTTT. This encodes CSVGGLTDTQYF.

V and J are TRBV5-5 and TRBJ2-7, with 12 bases that match TRBD2. In germline, CDR1 is SGHKS, CDR2 YYEKEE (reference sequence). V trimming: 4 bases; J trimming: 3 bases; junction bases outside the gene matches: 8. This CDR3 region has 16 residues. This CDR3 is CASSRPSSGRVYEQYF. CDR3 bases: TGTGCCAGCAGCCGTCCGTCTAGCGGGAGGGTCTACGAGCAGTACTTC. The variable domain in full, with the rest retrieved from reference TRBV5-5 and TRBJ2-7, is DAGVTQSPTHLIKTRGQQVTLRCSPISGHKSVSWYQQVLGQGPQFIFQYYEKEERGRGNFPDRFSARQFPNYSSELNVNALLLGDSALYLCASSRPSSGRVYEQYFGPGTRLTVT.

Remarks on this clone: At one end, the junction sequence differs from germline, possibly due to a read error. The chain uses TRBV2 and TRBJ2-3, with 7 positions matching TRBD1. The CDR3 sequence is 11 residues long. Per the germline V gene, CDR1 is SNHLY and CDR2 is FYNNEI. The DNA of the CDR3 is TGTGCCAGCAGTTATCAGGGGGAGACGATCTTT. Amino acid sequence: CASSYQGETIF.

Remarks on this clone: The sample carries other DNA sequences with the same CDR3. V usage is TRBV10-3 and J usage is TRBJ2-7; maybe TRBD1 (6 bases). CDR1 ENHRY and CDR2 SYGVKD come from the germline V gene. The CDR3 runs to 12 residues. The germline V and J ends were trimmed by 5 bases and 4 bases, with 9 bases remaining between them. The CDR3: CAISPGVYEQYF. The CDR3 DNA reads as TGTGCCATCAGTCCAGGGGTGTACGAGCAGTACTTC.

Comments on this clone: Different DNA sequences within this sample yield the same CDR3. This chain connects TRBV5-1 to TRBJ2-2; D gene uncertain. Deletions cut 2 bases from V and 0 bases from J, with 8 bases between. Germline V gene sequence: CDR1 SGHRS, CDR2 YFSETQ. The CDR3 extends over 15 amino acids. The CDR3 nucleotides are TGCGCCAGCAGCTTTAGTGGCGCGAACACCGGGGAGCTGTTTTTT. This codes for CASSFSGANTGELFF.

This rearrangement joins TRBV20-1 to TRBJ2-3; the D is unclear. Germline CDR1 and CDR2: DFQATT and SNEGSKA (reference sequence). This CDR3 is built from 11 residues. The CDR3, as DNA: TGCAGCGGACCCGGTGGGGATACGCAGTATTTT. Translated, it gives CSGPGGDTQYF.

This clone appeared a few times. The V and J genes are TRBV5-4 and TRBJ2-2, with 7 bases lining up with TRBD1. Germline V CDR1 and CDR2: SGHNT, YYREEE (reference sequence). The CDR3 extends over 15 amino acids. J was trimmed by 1 base and V by 4 bases; bases with no gene match: 4. CDR3 DNA sequence: TGTGCCAGCAGCCGGGACAGCAAGAACACCGGGGAGCTGTTTTTT. Protein: CASSRDSKNTGELFF.

The rearrangement uses TRBV28 and TRBJ2-3; 9 positions agree with TRBD2. Germline CDR1 reads MDHEN; CDR2 reads SYDVKM. Unmatched junction bases numbered 3, after V lost 2 bases and J lost 0 bases. This CDR3 is built from 16 residues. DNA for the CDR3: TGTGCCAGCAGTTTACCGACTAGCGGCAGCACAGATACGCAGTATTTT. Translation: CASSLPTSGSTDTQYF.

As regards this clone: The sample has other DNA sequences that encode this CDR3 too. V is TRBV11-2 and J is TRBJ2-7; TRBD2 matches at 8 bases. The length of the CDR3 is 14 residues. The germline CDR1 and CDR2 sequences are SGHAT and FQNNGV. Trimming at V came to 1 base and at J to 4 bases, leaving 3 bases not matched to a gene. The chain's CDR3 is CASSLAGGRYEQYF. As DNA, the CDR3 is TGTGCCAGCAGCTTAGCGGGCGGGAGGTACGAGCAGTACTTC.

V gene TRBV7-2 combines with J gene TRBJ2-1; TRBD2 agrees at 7 bases. V shed 2 bases, J shed 4 bases, and the junction held 14 bases outside the gene matches. Germline values: CDR1 SGHTA, CDR2 FQGNSA. The CDR3 has 18 amino acids. The CDR3 DNA reads as TGTGCCAGCAGCTTATACGTCGGGAGGTCCTACCAATACAATGAGCAGTTCTTC. Translated, it gives CASSLYVGRSYQYNEQFF. The full variable domain, rest sourced from reference TRBV7-2 and TRBJ2-1, is GAGVSQSPSNKVTEKGKDVELRCDPISGHTALYWYRQSLGQGLEFLIYFQGNSAPDKSGLPSDRFSAERTGGSVSTLTIQRTQQEDSAVYLCASSLYVGRSYQYNEQFFGPGTRLTVL.

This chain joins TRBV10-1 and TRBJ2-6, with 7 nucleotides matching TRBD1. The CDR3 is made up of 10 amino acids. V was pared by 11 bases and J by 15 bases, with 7 bases of the junction left unmatched. Germline V lookup: CDR1 WNHNN, CDR2 SYGVQD (reference sequence). Here the CDR3 reads CAARDSNLTF. The CDR3 DNA follows: TGCGCCGCTAGGGACAGTAACCTGACTTTC.